Below are 17 T cell receptor beta chains sequenced from a single sample in a study of shared clonotypes between healthy human individuals (dated by TCRdb to the early 2020s). Libraries were constructed by the immunoSEQ multiplex PCR assay. TCRdb took over this immuneACCESS table, retaining in-frame rearrangements with V and J assigned. Such tables are incomplete; in checked studies, under half of the missing clones stem from an unresolved V gene, and the remainder is unexplained. For this sample the table gives 2,100,000 or so clones, of which 95% were detected only once. Roughly 0.13% of the sample is taken by the ten largest. Sequencing was carried out using naive CD4+ T cells sorted from blood. What this sample's cell subset or site label stands for: CD45RA+ positively selected. The receptors originated from a man younger than 35 in good health.

The chain carries TRBV28 and TRBJ1-5; the D is unclear. The V gene's germline CDR1 is MDHEN and CDR2 SYDVKM. V was clipped by 3 bases and J by 4 bases, with 10 bases between them. The CDR3 sequence is 14 residues long. CDR3 sequence (DNA): TGTGCCAGCAGTTTTGAATACCGGAATCAGCCCCAGCATTTT. It specifies CASSFEYRNQPQHF.

This chain connects TRBV6-5 to TRBJ2-7; perhaps TRBD1 as D (6 bases). V gave up 5 bases and J gave up 2 bases, with 16 bases separating them. Per the germline V gene, CDR1 is MNHEY and CDR2 is SVGAGI. CDR3 length equals 15 residues. The CDR3 sequence is CASSSRGVGPYEQYF. CDR3 DNA: TGTGCCAGCAGTAGCAGGGGAGTCGGGCCCTACGAGCAGTACTTC.

The chain is built from TRBV7-2 and TRBJ1-5; D unclear. CDR1 and CDR2 from the germline V gene are SGHTA and FQGNSA. The V end was cut by 1 base, the J end by 0 bases, with 10 bases between. This CDR3 is 16 amino acids long. CDR3 protein: CASSLERALSNQPQHF. The CDR3, as DNA: TGTGCCAGCAGCTTAGAGAGGGCCCTTAGCAATCAGCCCCAGCATTTT.

The chain employs TRBV6-5 and TRBJ2-7; D is undetermined. The CDR3 has 13 residues. Trimming took off 2 bases at V and 5 bases at J, with 10 bases between the two ends. Germline V lookup: CDR1 MNHEY, CDR2 SVGAGI. CDR3 nucleotides: TGTGCCAGCAGTTACAGGGAAGCAAACGAGCAGTACTTC. This sequence encodes CASSYREANEQYF.

The V call is TRBV7-3, the J call TRBJ2-4; weak D call: TRBD2 (5 bases). The CDR3 extends over 15 amino acids. Germline V gives CDR1 SGHTA, CDR2 FQGTGA. V was pared by 1 base and J by 3 bases, with 10 bases between. Written as DNA, the CDR3 is TGTGCCAGCAGCTTAAGCTCCGCGGGCAAAAACATTCAGTACTTC. Protein sequence: CASSLSSAGKNIQYF.

This chain connects TRBV10-1 to TRBJ2-3; D call uncertain. V shed 5 bases and J shed 1 base, with 7 bases lying between them. Germline CDR1 and CDR2: WNHNN and SYGVQD (reference sequence). The CDR3 has 13 residues. DNA for the CDR3: TGCGCCAGCAGTTCAAGCGGCACAGATACGCAGTATTTT. It translates to CASSSSGTDTQYF.

In DNA, the CDR3 is TGTGCCAGCAGTGAAGCCCGGGACACCGGAGAGCAGTACTTC. Translation: CASSEARDTGEQYF. V and J are TRBV2 and TRBJ2-7, with D maybe TRBD1 (6 bases). Germline CDR1 is SNHLY and CDR2 is FYNNEI. V was trimmed by 0 bases and J by 7 bases, leaving 13 bases between them. This CDR3 has 14 residues.

Worth noting for this clone: Other DNA variants within this sample encode the same CDR3. The chain combines TRBV5-1 with TRBJ2-3, with D possibly TRBD1 on 5 matching bases. Germline-derived CDR1 and CDR2 are SGHRS and YFSETQ. The CDR3 spans 14 residues. The V end was cut by 2 bases, the J end by 4 bases, with 11 bases between. For the CDR3, the DNA is TGCGCCAGCAGCTTTGGCAGGGTAGCAGATACGCAGTATTTT. Encoded protein: CASSFGRVADTQYF.

The rearrangement joins TRBV7-2 to TRBJ2-2; no reliable D call. There are 15 residues in the CDR3. The germline V and J ends were trimmed by 5 bases and 4 bases, with 14 bases remaining between them. Germline CDR1 is SGHTA and CDR2 is FQGNSA. The CDR3 reads CASSPESLGTGELFF. The CDR3 DNA is TGTGCCAGCAGCCCGGAATCGCTCGGCACCGGGGAGCTGTTTTTT. The full variable domain, rest sourced from reference TRBV7-2 and TRBJ2-2, is GAGVSQSPSNKVTEKGKDVELRCDPISGHTALYWYRQSLGQGLEFLIYFQGNSAPDKSGLPSDRFSAERTGGSVSTLTIQRTQQEDSAVYLCASSPESLGTGELFFGEGSRLTVL.

The chain links TRBV30 to TRBJ2-1; 7 bases fit TRBD1. Germline-derived CDR1 and CDR2 are GTSNPN and SVGIG (reference sequence). V gave up 0 bases and J gave up 6 bases; unmatched junction bases: 2. The CDR3 length is 13 residues. The CDR3 DNA follows: TGTGCCTGGAGTGTAAGGGGGCTCAATGAGCAGTTCTTC. Its translation is CAWSVRGLNEQFF.

The chain combines TRBV7-9 with TRBJ1-1; unclear D gene. The CDR3 has 15 residues. The V end was cut by 1 base, the J end by 0 bases, with 9 bases between. Germline CDR1 SEHNR, CDR2 FQNEAQ (reference sequence). CDR3 sequence: CASSLVKDLNTEAFF. The DNA for the CDR3 is TGTGCCAGCAGCTTAGTTAAAGATTTGAACACTGAAGCTTTCTTT.

In the case of this clone: Different DNA sequences within this sample yield the same CDR3. The gene calls are TRBV25-1 and TRBJ2-7; D gene ambiguous. Trimming left V 5 bases short and J 4 bases short, with 3 bases between. The germline gives CDR1 MGHDK, CDR2 SYGVNS. CDR3 length: 10 residues. CDR3 sequence reads: CASSHYEQYF. CDR3 DNA: TGTGCCAGCAGTCATTACGAGCAGTACTTC.

The chain joins TRBV14 to TRBJ1-2; D uncertain. Trimming cost V 4 bases and J 4 bases, with 10 bases left between them. The CDR3 covers 13 residues. Germline loops: CDR1 SGHDN, CDR2 FVKESK. The CDR3 loop is CASSPDFLYGYTF. In DNA form, the CDR3 reads TGTGCCAGCAGCCCGGACTTCCTCTATGGCTACACCTTC.

For this clone: The same CDR3 is also encoded by other DNA sequences in this sample. V gene TRBV6-5 combines with J gene TRBJ2-7; D is uncertain. CDR1 and CDR2 from the germline V gene are MNHEY and SVGAGI. Deletions cut 7 bases from V and 0 bases from J, with 4 bases between. CDR3 size: 11 residues. The CDR3: CASTGSYEQYF. In DNA, the CDR3 is TGTGCCAGCACCGGCTCCTACGAGCAGTACTTC.

The chain is built from TRBV4-1 and TRBJ1-6; tentative D call: TRBD1 (6 bases). Germline CDR1 reads MGHRA; CDR2 reads YSYEKL. The length of the CDR3 is 15 residues. Trimming took 1 base from V and 7 from J, leaving 11 bases between them. This chain's CDR3 is CASSQAGQINSPLHF. DNA of the CDR3: TGCGCCAGCAGCCAAGCTGGACAGATCAATTCACCCCTCCACTTT.

The rearrangement joins TRBV7-9 to TRBJ2-6; D is unresolved. Trimming left V 2 bases short and J 0 bases short, with 11 bases between. The CDR3 loop spans 17 amino acids. CDR1 and CDR2 (germline): SEHNR, FQNEAQ (reference sequence). CDR3 nucleotide sequence: TGTGCCAGCAGCTTAAATTCCCTGAGCTCTGGGGCCAACGTCCTGACTTTC. It translates to CASSLNSLSSGANVLTF. Combining the CDR3 with reference TRBV7-9 and TRBJ2-6 gives the whole variable domain DTGVSQNPRHKITKRGQNVTFRCDPISEHNRLYWYRQTLGQGPEFLTYFQNEAQLEKSRLLSDRFSAERPKGSFSTLEIQRTEQGDSAMYLCASSLNSLSSGANVLTFGAGSRLTVL.

This chain links TRBV2 with TRBJ2-5; 7 nucleotides align to TRBD2. The CDR3 loop spans 15 amino acids. Per the germline V gene, CDR1 is SNHLY and CDR2 is FYNNEI. Trimming removed 6 bases from V and 2 bases from J; junction bases left unmatched: 9. CDR3 region: CASRAQSGDQETQYF. The CDR3, as DNA: TGTGCCAGCAGAGCTCAGAGCGGGGATCAAGAGACCCAGTACTTC. Supplemented by reference TRBV2 and TRBJ2-5, the full variable domain reads EPEVTQTPSHQVTQMGQEVILRCVPISNHLYFYWYRQILGQKVEFLVSFYNNEISEKSEIFDDQFSVERPDGSNFTLKIRSTKLEDSAMYFCASRAQSGDQETQYFGPGTRLLVL.